The present T cell receptor (beta chain) was sequenced within a study of CXCR3-negative and CXCR3-positive naive CD8 T cells. A word on this clonotype: Its antigen is unknown.

With UMI labels, 5' RACE was used to prepare the TRB cDNA libraries. TCRdb re-called the 5' RACE reads and catalogs CDR3 proteins one per entry, DNA excluded. This table lists tens of thousands of distinct CDR3 sequences. The study, taken as a whole, reports: Naive cells, whether CXCR3-negative or CXCR3-positive, had similar TRBV-TRBJ usage, while memory cells differed. CXCR3-positive naive cells carried more hydrophobic TRB CDR3s than CXCR3-negative naive cells did.

This CDR3 is built from 13 residues. Germline V gives CDR1 DFQATT, CDR2 SNEGSKA (reference sequence). Triplicate sorting captured roughly 300,000 cells each from every CD8+ T cell subset. Naive CD8+ T cells were CD45RO-CCR7+CD27+CD95-. This sequence was found in a human donor in good health. Some clones in this sample may be carry-over from other donors' samples. Sequencing used naive CXCR3+ CD8+ T cells from blood. This sample's subset: CD45RO-CCR7+CD27+CD95- naive CD8+ T cells expressing CXCR3 (TNR3+). The chain employs TRBV20-1 and TRBJ2-1. The CDR3 here is CSANGFSYNEQFF.